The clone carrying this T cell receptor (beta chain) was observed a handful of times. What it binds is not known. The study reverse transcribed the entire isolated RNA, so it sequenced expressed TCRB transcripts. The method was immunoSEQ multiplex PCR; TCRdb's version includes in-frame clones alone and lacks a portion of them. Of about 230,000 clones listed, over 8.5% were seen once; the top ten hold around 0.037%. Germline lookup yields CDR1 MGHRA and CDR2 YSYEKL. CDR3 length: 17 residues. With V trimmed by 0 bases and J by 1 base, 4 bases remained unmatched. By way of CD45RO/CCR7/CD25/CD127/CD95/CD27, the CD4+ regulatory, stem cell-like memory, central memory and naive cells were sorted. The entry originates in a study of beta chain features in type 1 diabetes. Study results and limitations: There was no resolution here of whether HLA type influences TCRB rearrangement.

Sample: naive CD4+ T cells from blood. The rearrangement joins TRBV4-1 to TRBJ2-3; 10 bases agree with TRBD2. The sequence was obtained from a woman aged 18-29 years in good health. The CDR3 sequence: CASSQDASGGGTDTQYF. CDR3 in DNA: TGCGCCAGCAGCCAAGATGCGAGCGGGGGGGGCACAGATACGCAGTATTTT.